The clone carrying this TCR beta chain was counted at least ten times. Its antigen remains unknown. Amplified regions were TCR beta CDR3 sequences from RNA transcripts. First-round RT-PCR targeting the TCR CDR3 was performed with the HTBI primer set. TCRdb recomputed calls from the multiplex PCR reads with MiXCR, one row per CDR3 protein. The sample lists about 600,000 distinct CDR3 sequences; around 16% were seen once. This sample was included in a study of T cells in Graves' hyperthyroidism and ophthalmopathy. Study-level findings and limits: Stable hyperthyroidism and ophthalmopathy were separated using 13 V-J signatures. Most thyroid clonotypes that were expanded above 0.001 also turned up in blood.

Based on clinical symptoms, serum thyroxine and TRAb, thyroid ultrasound and orbital computed tomography, diagnoses were reached. The ends were cut back, 5 bases at V and 3 bases at J, with 11 bases in the middle. Germline-derived CDR1 and CDR2 are SGHRS and YFSETQ. This CDR3 has 13 residues. The clonotype originates from a middle-aged woman with Graves' ophthalmopathy. V and J are TRBV5-1 and TRBJ1-1; the D gene is possibly TRBD1 (5 bases). The specimen was blood. This CDR3 reads CASRAQEHTEAFF. CDR3 coding DNA: TGCGCCAGCAGAGCACAGGAGCACACTGAAGCTTTCTTT. The complete variable domain, with remaining parts taken from reference TRBV5-1 and TRBJ1-1, reads KAGVTQTPRYLIKTRGQQVTLSCSPISGHRSVSWYQQTPGQGLQFLFEYFSETQRNKGNFPGRFSGRQFSNSRSEMNVSTLELGDSALYLCASRAQEHTEAFFGQGTRLTVV.